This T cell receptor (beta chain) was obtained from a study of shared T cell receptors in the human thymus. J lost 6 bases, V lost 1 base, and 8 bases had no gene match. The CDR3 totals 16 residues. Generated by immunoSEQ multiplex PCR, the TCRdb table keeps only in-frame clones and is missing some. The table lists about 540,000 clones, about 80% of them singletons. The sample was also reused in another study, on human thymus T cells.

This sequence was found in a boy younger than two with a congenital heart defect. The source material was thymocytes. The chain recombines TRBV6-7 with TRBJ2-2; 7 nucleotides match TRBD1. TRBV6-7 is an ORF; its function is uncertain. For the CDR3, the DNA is TGTGCCAGCAGTTACTTAGGACAGGAAGATGCCGGGGAGCTGTTTTTT. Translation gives CASSYLGQEDAGELFF.